This T cell receptor beta chain was captured in a study of blood T cell repertoires in COVID-19. Study-level information: COVID-19 samples from acute and convalescent phases originated in the United States, Italy and Spain. Nucleic acid was either cDNA or gDNA, and it came from T cells, B-cell-depleted T cells, or PBMCs.

V was clipped by 8 bases and J by 13 bases, with 18 bases between them. This CDR3 is 13 amino acids long. Germline loops: CDR1 MDHEN, CDR2 SYDVKM. Per the original data handling: Quantification of nucleated cells was approximated via reference gene primer amplification. TCRdb keeps only in-frame clones here, not all; method: immunoSEQ multiplex PCR. V, J and clone size are taken as reported in that table, and D and trimming were inferred from the DNA itself. The table records 95,000 to 150,000 clones, about 91% of them present only once. Sequenced input: peripheral blood. V and J are TRBV28 and TRBJ1-6, with a weak D call TRBD1 (5 bases). The sequence was obtained from a woman aged 45-60 years with active or convalescent COVID-19. CDR3 sequence: CASSSQGLSPLHF. The CDR3 coding sequence is TGTGCCAGCTCGAGTCAGGGCTTATCGCCCCTCCACTTT.